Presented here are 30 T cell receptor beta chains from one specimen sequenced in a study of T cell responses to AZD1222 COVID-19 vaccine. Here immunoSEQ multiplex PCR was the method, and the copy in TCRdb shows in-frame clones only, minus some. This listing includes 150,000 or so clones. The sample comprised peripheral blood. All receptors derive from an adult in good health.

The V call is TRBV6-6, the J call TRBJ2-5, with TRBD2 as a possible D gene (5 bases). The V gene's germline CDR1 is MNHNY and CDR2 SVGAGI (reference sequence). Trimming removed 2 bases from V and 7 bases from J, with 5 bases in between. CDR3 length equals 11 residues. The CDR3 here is CASSYRGTQYF. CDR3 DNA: TGTGCCAGCAGTTACCGGGGGACCCAGTACTTC.

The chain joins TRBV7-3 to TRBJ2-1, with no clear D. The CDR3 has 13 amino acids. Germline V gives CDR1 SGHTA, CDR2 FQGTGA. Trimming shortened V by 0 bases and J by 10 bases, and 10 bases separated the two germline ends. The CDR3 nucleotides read TGTGCCAGCAGCTTAACCGCGTCCGGGGAGCAGTTCTTC. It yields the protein CASSLTASGEQFF.

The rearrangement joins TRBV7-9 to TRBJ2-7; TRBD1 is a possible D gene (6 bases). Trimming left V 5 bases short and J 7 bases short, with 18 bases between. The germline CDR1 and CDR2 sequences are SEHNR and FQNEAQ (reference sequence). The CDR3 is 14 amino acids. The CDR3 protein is CASSARGLGGEQYF. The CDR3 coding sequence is TGTGCCAGCAGCGCCAGGGGTTTAGGTGGTGAGCAGTACTTC.

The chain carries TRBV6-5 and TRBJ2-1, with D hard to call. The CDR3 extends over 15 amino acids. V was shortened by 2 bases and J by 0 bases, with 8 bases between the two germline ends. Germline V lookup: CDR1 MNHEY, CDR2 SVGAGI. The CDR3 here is CASSYATSSYNEQFF. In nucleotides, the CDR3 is TGTGCCAGCAGTTACGCAACCAGCTCCTACAATGAGCAGTTCTTC.

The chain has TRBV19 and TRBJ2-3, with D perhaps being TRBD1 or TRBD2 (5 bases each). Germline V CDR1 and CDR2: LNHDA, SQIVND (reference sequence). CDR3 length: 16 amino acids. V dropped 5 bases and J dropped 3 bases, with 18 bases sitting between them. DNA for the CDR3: TGTGCCAGTAGTTTTCCGGGACGGTATAAGACAGATACGCAGTATTTT. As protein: CASSFPGRYKTDTQYF.

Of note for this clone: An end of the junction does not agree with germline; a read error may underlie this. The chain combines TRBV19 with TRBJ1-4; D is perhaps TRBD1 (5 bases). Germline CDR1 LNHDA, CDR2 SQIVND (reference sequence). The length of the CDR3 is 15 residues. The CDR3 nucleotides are TGTGCCAGTAGTGTAGACAGAGGACGGGGTGAAAAACTGTTTTTT. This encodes CASSVDRGRGEKLFF.

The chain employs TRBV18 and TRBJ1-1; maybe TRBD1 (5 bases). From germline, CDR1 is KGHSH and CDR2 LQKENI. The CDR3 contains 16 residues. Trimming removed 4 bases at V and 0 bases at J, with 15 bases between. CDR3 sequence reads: CASSQGLLTMNTEAFF. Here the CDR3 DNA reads TGTGCCAGCTCACAGGGGTTGCTGACTATGAACACTGAAGCTTTCTTT.

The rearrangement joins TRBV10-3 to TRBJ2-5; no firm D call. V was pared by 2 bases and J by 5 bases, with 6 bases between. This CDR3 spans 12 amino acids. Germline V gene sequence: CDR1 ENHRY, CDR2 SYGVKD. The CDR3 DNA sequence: TGTGCCATCAGTGAGGCGACCGAGACCCAGTACTTC. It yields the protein CAISEATETQYF.

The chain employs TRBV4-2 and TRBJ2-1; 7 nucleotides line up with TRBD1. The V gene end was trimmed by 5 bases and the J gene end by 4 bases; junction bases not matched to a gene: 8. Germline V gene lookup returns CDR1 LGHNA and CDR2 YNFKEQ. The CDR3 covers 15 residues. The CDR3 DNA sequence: TGTGCCAGCAGCTCCGGGGACAGAACGTACAATGAGCAGTTCTTC. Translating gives CASSSGDRTYNEQFF.

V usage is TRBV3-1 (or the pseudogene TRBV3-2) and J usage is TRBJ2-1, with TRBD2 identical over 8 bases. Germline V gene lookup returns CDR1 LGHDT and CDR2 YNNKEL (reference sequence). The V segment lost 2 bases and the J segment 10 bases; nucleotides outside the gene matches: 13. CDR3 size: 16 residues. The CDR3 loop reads CASSQTGTRGLREQFF. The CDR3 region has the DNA TGTGCCAGCAGCCAAACCGGGACTAGGGGTCTAAGGGAGCAGTTCTTC.

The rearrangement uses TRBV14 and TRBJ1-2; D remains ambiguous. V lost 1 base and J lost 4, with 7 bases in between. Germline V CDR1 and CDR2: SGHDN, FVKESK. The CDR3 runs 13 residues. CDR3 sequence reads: CASSQGPSYGYTF. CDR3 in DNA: TGTGCCAGCAGCCAAGGACCCAGCTATGGCTACACCTTC.

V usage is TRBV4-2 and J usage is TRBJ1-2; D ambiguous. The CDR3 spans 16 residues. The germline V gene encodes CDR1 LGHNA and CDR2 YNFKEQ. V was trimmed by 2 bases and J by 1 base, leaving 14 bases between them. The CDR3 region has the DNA TGTGCCAGCAGCCAAAGTGAGGCAGCCTTTAACTATGGCTACACCTTC. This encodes CASSQSEAAFNYGYTF.

The CDR3 bases are TGTGCCAGCAGCCAAGACCGGACAGGGGGTCCTGGCTACACCTTC. Protein: CASSQDRTGGPGYTF. The chain employs TRBV14 and TRBJ1-2, with 10 bases identical to TRBD1. With V trimmed by 0 bases and J by 7 bases, 5 bases remained unmatched. The CDR3 loop spans 15 amino acids. Germline V gene lookup returns CDR1 SGHDN and CDR2 FVKESK.

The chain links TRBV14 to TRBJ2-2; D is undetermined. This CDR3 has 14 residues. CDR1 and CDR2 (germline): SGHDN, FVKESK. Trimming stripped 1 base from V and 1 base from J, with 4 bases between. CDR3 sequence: CASSQVQNTGELFF. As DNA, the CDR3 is TGTGCCAGCAGCCAAGTACAGAACACCGGGGAGCTGTTTTTT.

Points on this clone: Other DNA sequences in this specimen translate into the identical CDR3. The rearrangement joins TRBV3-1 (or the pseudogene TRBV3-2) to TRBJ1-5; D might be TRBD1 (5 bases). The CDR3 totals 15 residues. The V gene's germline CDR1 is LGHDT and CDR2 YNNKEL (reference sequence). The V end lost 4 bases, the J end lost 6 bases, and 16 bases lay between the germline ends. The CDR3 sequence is CASSPSRGGGQPQHF. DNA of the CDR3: TGTGCCAGCAGCCCCTCGAGGGGCGGAGGTCAGCCCCAGCATTTT.

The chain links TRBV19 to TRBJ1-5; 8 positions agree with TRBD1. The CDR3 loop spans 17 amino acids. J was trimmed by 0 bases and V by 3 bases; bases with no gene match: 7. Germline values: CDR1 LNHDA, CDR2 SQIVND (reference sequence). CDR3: CASSIDRGIYSNQPQHF. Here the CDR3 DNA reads TGTGCCAGTAGTATTGACAGGGGAATCTATAGCAATCAGCCCCAGCATTTT.

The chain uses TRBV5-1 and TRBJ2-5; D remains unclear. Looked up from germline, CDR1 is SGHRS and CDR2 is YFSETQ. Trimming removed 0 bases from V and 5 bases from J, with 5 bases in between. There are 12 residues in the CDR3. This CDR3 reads CASSLVEETQYF. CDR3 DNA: TGCGCCAGCAGCTTGGTGGAGGAGACCCAGTACTTC. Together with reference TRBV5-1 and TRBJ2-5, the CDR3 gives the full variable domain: KAGVTQTPRYLIKTRGQQVTLSCSPISGHRSVSWYQQTPGQGLQFLFEYFSETQRNKGNFPGRFSGRQFSNSRSEMNVSTLELGDSALYLCASSLVEETQYFGPGTRLLVL.

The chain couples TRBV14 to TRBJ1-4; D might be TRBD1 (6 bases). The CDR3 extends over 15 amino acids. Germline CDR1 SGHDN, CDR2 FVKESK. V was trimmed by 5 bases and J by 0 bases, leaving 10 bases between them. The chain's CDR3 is CASSTHRATNEKLFF. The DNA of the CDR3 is TGTGCCAGCAGCACCCACAGGGCAACTAATGAAAAACTGTTTTTT.

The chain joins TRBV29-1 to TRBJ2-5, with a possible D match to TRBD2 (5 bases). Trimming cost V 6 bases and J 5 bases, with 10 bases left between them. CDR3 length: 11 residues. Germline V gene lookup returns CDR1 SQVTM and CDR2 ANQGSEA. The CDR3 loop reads CSVRIAETQYF. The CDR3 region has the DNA TGCAGCGTCCGCATAGCGGAGACCCAGTACTTC.

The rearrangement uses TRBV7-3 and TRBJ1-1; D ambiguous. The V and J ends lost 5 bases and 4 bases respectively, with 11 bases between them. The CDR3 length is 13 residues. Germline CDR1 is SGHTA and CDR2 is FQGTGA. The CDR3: CASSASQATEAFF. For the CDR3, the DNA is TGTGCCAGCAGCGCATCCCAGGCCACTGAAGCTTTCTTT.

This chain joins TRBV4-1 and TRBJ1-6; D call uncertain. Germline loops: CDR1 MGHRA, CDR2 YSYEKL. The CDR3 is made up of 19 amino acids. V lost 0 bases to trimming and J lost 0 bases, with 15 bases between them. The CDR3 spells CASSQDSLDAHSYNSPLHF. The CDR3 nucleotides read TGCGCCAGCAGCCAAGACTCCTTAGACGCCCACTCCTATAATTCACCCCTCCACTTT.

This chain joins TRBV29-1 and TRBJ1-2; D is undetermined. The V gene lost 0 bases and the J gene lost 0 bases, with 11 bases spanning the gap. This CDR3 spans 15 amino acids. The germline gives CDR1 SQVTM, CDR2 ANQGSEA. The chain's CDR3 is CSVEEKPRANYGYTF. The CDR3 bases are TGCAGCGTTGAAGAGAAACCACGGGCTAACTATGGCTACACCTTC.

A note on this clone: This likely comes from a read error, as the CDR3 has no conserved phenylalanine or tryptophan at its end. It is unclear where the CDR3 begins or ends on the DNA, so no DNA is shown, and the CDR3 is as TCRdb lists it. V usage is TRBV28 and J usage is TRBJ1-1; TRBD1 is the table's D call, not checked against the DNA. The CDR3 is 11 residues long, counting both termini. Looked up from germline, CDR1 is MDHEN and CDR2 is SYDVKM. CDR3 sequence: CASSSGDRFLV.

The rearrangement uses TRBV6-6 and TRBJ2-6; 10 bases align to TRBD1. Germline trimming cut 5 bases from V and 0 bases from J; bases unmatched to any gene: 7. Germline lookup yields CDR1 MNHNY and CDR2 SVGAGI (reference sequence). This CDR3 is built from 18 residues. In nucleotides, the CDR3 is TGTGCCAGCAGTCCTGGGACAGGGGTGCTCTCTGGGGCCAACGTCCTGACTTTC. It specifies CASSPGTGVLSGANVLTF.

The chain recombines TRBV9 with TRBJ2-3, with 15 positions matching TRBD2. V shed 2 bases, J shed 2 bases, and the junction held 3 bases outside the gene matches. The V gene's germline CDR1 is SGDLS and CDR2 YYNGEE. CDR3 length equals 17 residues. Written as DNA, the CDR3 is TGTGCCAGCAGCGTCGGGACTAGCGGGGGGTTCACAGATACGCAGTATTTT. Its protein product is CASSVGTSGGFTDTQYF.

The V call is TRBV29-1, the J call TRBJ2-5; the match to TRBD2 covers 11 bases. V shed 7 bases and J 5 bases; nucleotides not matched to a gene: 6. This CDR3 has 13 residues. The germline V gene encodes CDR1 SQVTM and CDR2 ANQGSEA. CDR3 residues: CSALAGGSETQYF. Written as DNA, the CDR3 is TGCAGCGCCTTAGCGGGGGGGTCTGAGACCCAGTACTTC.

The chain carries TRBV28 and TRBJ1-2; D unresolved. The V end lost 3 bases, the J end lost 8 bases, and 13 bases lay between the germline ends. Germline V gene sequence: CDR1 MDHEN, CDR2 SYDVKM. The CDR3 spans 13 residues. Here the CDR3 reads CASSFARRQGYTF. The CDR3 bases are TGTGCCAGCAGTTTTGCCAGACGGCAAGGCTACACCTTC.

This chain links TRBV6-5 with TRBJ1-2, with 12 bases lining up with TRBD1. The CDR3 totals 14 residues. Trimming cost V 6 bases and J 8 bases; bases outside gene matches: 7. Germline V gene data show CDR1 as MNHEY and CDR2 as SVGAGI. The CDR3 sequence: CASRGTGGANGYTF. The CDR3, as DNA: TGTGCCAGCAGGGGGACAGGGGGCGCAAACGGCTACACCTTC.

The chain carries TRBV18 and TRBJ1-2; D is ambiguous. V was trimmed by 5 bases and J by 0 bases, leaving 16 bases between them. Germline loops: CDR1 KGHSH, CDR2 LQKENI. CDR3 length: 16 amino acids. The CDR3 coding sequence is TGTGCCAGCTCAGCGGGCGGTGGTAACTCTAACTATGGCTACACCTTC. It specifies CASSAGGGNSNYGYTF.

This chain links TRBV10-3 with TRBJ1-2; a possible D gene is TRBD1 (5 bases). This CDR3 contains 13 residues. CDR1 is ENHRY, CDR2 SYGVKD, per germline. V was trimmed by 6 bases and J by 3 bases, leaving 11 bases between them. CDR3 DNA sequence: TGTGCCATCAGCTCTCAGGGTGACTATGGCTACACCTTC. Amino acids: CAISSQGDYGYTF.